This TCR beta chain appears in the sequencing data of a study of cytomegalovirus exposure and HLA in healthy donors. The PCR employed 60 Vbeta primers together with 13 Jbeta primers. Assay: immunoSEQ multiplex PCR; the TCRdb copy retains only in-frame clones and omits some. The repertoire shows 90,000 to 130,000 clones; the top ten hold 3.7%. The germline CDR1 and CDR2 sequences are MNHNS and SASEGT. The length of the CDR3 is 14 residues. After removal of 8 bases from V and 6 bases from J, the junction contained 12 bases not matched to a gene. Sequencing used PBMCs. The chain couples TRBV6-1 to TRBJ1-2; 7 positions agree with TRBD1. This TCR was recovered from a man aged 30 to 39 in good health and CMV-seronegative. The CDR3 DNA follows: TGTGCCAGCGCCCGGGGCGGGACAGTGGATGGCTACACCTTC. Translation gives CASARGGTVDGYTF.